Given below is one T cell receptor beta chain in context. Its antigen is still unknown. This sample was taken from a study of T cell responses to AZD1222 COVID-19 vaccine. Study as a whole: Samples with a second dose at about 4 or about 12 weeks were pooled together.

Generated by immunoSEQ multiplex PCR, the TCRdb table keeps only in-frame clones and is missing some. The profile shows 180,000 or so clones, about 90% of them singletons. CDR1 and CDR2 (germline): MNHNY, SVGAGI (reference sequence). The CDR3 spans 12 residues. The trim removed 7 bases at V and 7 bases at J, leaving 6 bases unmatched. Whole-study results and caveats: At baseline, seropositivity was found in only a handful of AZD1222 recipients. White British donors predominated, females outnumbered males, and clonal diversity was possibly underestimated.

The TCR originated in an adult in good health. Material: peripheral blood, obtained on day 0 of AZD1222 vaccination. The rearrangement joins TRBV6-6 to TRBJ1-1, with TRBD1 matching 7 bases. CDR3 coding DNA: TGTGCCAGCATCGACAGGGAGGATGAAGCTTTCTTT. It yields the protein CASIDREDEAFF.